Presented here are 9 T cell receptor beta chains from one specimen sequenced in a study of shared clonotypes between healthy human individuals. Assay used: immunoSEQ multiplex PCR; TCRdb lists only in-frame clones, some missing. The table lists 450,000 or so clones, roughly four fifths of them singletons. Sequenced: PBMCs. These receptors were taken from a woman between 40 and 55 years old in good health. Some clones in this sample may be carry-over from other donors' samples.

The V call is TRBV6-1, the J call TRBJ1-1, with D maybe TRBD1 (6 bases). Trimming cost V 6 bases and J 4 bases, with 12 bases left between them. Per the germline V gene, CDR1 is MNHNS and CDR2 is SASEGT. CDR3 length equals 13 residues. CDR3 sequence reads: CASSLHRATEAFF. The CDR3 DNA sequence: TGTGCCAGCAGCCTTCACAGGGCCACTGAAGCTTTCTTT.

This chain joins TRBV19 and TRBJ2-7; D might be TRBD1 (6 bases). V gave up 3 bases and J gave up 4 bases, with 10 bases separating them. This CDR3 comprises 13 residues. CDR1 and CDR2 from the germline V gene are LNHDA and SQIVND (reference sequence). CDR3 region: CASSIGQLYEQYF. The CDR3 region has the DNA TGTGCCAGTAGTATCGGACAGCTTTACGAGCAGTACTTC. The variable domain in full, with the rest retrieved from reference TRBV19 and TRBJ2-7, is DGGITQSPKYLFRKEGQNVTLSCEQNLNHDAMYWYRQDPGQGLRLIYYSQIVNDFQKGDIAEGYSVSREKKESFPLTVTSAQKNPTAFYLCASSIGQLYEQYFGPGTRLTVT.

The chain carries TRBV19 and TRBJ1-1, with 8 bases that match TRBD1. After removal of 4 bases from V and 0 bases from J, the junction contained 4 bases not matched to a gene. This CDR3 has 15 residues. Germline V gene sequence: CDR1 LNHDA, CDR2 SQIVND (reference sequence). Here the CDR3 reads CASSTQGAMNTEAFF. CDR3 nucleotide sequence: TGTGCCAGTAGTACCCAGGGGGCCATGAACACTGAAGCTTTCTTT. The variable domain in full, with the rest retrieved from reference TRBV19 and TRBJ1-1, is DGGITQSPKYLFRKEGQNVTLSCEQNLNHDAMYWYRQDPGQGLRLIYYSQIVNDFQKGDIAEGYSVSREKKESFPLTVTSAQKNPTAFYLCASSTQGAMNTEAFFGQGTRLTVV.

This clone was counted only a few times. This rearrangement joins TRBV5-4 to TRBJ1-1; D gene uncertain. Trimming took 1 base from V and 1 from J, leaving 8 bases between them. This CDR3 has 14 residues. The germline CDR1 and CDR2 sequences are SGHNT and YYREEE (reference sequence). The CDR3 DNA reads TGTGCCAGCAGCTTGAGTCAGTCGAACACTGAAGCTTTCTTT. Translated, it gives CASSLSQSNTEAFF.

The chain employs TRBV28 and TRBJ2-7; D ambiguous. V shed 4 bases and J shed 2 bases, with 15 bases lying between them. Germline V gene data show CDR1 as MDHEN and CDR2 as SYDVKM. The CDR3 is 15 residues long. The CDR3 sequence: CASSSPEGVAYEQYF. In DNA form, the CDR3 reads TGTGCCAGCAGTTCCCCTGAAGGCGTCGCCTACGAGCAGTACTTC.

CDR3 amino acids: CASSQDFVGGYEQYF. As DNA, the CDR3 is TGCGCCAGCAGCCAAGATTTCGTAGGGGGATACGAGCAGTACTTC. The V gene is TRBV4-3, the J gene TRBJ2-7; TRBD1 might be the D (6 bases). The CDR3 runs to 15 residues. Germline V gene lookup returns CDR1 LGHNA and CDR2 YSLEER. V was trimmed by 0 bases and J by 4 bases, leaving 13 bases between them.

This chain joins TRBV11-2 and TRBJ2-7, with 7 bases fitting TRBD1. Germline CDR1 reads SGHAT; CDR2 reads FQNNGV. This CDR3 has 16 residues. The ends lost 4 bases at V and 4 bases at J; junction bases unmatched: 13. The CDR3 DNA is TGTGCCAGCAGCTCGCTGGGTGGGACAGTCCTTTACGAGCAGTACTTC. It specifies CASSSLGGTVLYEQYF.

As concerns this clone: The sample contains more than one DNA sequence encoding this CDR3. The chain carries TRBV28 and TRBJ1-5; perhaps TRBD1 as D (5 bases). The germline V gene encodes CDR1 MDHEN and CDR2 SYDVKM. The ends were cut back, 5 bases at V and 7 bases at J, with 9 bases in the middle. CDR3 length equals 12 residues. The CDR3 region is CASSLRVQPQHF. The CDR3 bases are TGTGCCAGCAGTCTCAGGGTACAGCCCCAGCATTTT.

About this clone itself: A far bigger clonotype differs at one base, so this is likely a read error. This rearrangement joins TRBV5-6 to TRBJ2-7, with D possibly TRBD1 on 6 matching bases. The V gene's germline CDR1 is SGHDT and CDR2 YYEEEE. There are 14 residues in the CDR3. CDR3 sequence (DNA): TGTGCCAGCAGCTTGCAGGGGTTGAGCCACGAGCGGTACTTC. This translates into CASSLQGLSHERYF. Full variable domain (missing parts from reference TRBV5-6 and TRBJ2-7): DAGVTQSPTHLIKTRGQQVTLRCSPKSGHDTVSWYQQALGQGPQFIFQYYEEEERQRGNFPDRFSGHQFPNYSSELNVNALLLGDSALYLCASSLQGLSHERYFGPGTRLTVT.